The clone carrying this T cell receptor beta chain has a handful of counts. Its target is unknown. These data are taken from a study of T-cell memory formation after mild COVID-19. Study conclusions and caveats: Whereas later expanders leaned CD4+, clones contracting day 15 to 85 showed a balanced CD4/CD8 makeup.

MiXCR was run by TCRdb on the 5' RACE reads, yielding one entry per CDR3 protein. The sample contains fewer than 250,000 distinct CDR3 sequences, about 10% of which appear only once. Germline V gene sequence: CDR1 LNHDA, CDR2 SQIVND (reference sequence). Trimming shortened V by 8 bases and J by 8 bases, and 16 bases separated the two germline ends. The CDR3 has 13 residues. Sequencing was carried out using PBMCs or a T cell subset sorted from them (not recorded which). The sequence was obtained from a man aged 18 to 35 who had mild COVID-19 (a few samples of this study predate the infection). Cell type and time point are not known. The chain combines TRBV19 with TRBJ1-5; TRBD1 is a possible D gene (6 bases). The CDR3 protein is CASRRAGAEPQHF. CDR3 DNA: TGTGCCAGTCGCCGGGCGGGGGCTGAGCCCCAGCATTTT.